Listed here are 2 T cell receptor beta chains from one sample, sequenced in a study of T cell responses to AZD1222 COVID-19 vaccine. Method: immunoSEQ multiplex PCR; TCRdb's copy keeps in-frame clones and lacks some. Of 150,000 or so clones listed, more than 75% are singletons. The input for sequencing was peripheral blood, taken on day 0 of AZD1222 vaccination. These receptors were collected from an adult in good health.

The rearrangement links TRBV28 to TRBJ1-2; D is undetermined. Between the trimmed V and J ends, which lost 5 bases and 7 bases, there was a span of 11 bases. Germline values: CDR1 MDHEN, CDR2 SYDVKM. This CDR3 has 12 amino acids. CDR3 nucleotides: TGTGCCAGCAGTCTCGGGGTCCGTGGCTACACCTTC. The encoded protein is CASSLGVRGYTF.

This clone appeared a few times. This chain uses TRBV5-1 with TRBJ2-7, with D tentatively TRBD1 or TRBD2 (5 bases each). The CDR3 has 14 amino acids. Germline-derived CDR1 and CDR2 are SGHRS and YFSETQ. V lost 3 bases and J 2 bases, leaving 12 bases between the germline ends. This chain's CDR3 is CASSWGSSTYEQYF. The CDR3 bases are TGCGCCAGCAGCTGGGGGAGCTCGACCTACGAGCAGTACTTC.